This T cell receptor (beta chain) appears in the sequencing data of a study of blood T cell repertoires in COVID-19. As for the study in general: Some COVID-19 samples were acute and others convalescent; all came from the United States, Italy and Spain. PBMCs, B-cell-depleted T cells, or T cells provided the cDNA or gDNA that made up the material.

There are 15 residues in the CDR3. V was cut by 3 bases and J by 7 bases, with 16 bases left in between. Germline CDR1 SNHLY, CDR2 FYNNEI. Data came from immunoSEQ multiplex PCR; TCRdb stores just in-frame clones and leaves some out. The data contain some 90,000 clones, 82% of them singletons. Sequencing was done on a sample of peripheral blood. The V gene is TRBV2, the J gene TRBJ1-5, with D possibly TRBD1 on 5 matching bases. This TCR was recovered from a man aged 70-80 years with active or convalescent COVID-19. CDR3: CASSDRGRGYQPQHF. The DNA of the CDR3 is TGTGCCAGCAGTGACCGGGGCCGGGGGTACCAGCCCCAGCATTTT.